The 31 T cell receptor beta chains below come from one sample, sequenced in a study of regulatory T cells in long-lasting Graves disease. Time point noted: persistent/refractory GD, antithyroid drugs over 5 years with positive TRAb. RNA extracted from PBMCs served as the sequencing template. CDR3 regions were amplified by Arm-PCR using iRepertoire HTBI primers to build TCR beta libraries. TCRdb recomputed calls from the multiplex PCR reads with MiXCR, one row per CDR3 protein. The profile shows roughly 450,000 distinct CDR3 sequences, 22% of them singletons. Sequencing used peripheral blood mononuclear cells (PBMCs), obtained when the disease was refractory, from a patient treated with antithyroid drugs. The receptors originated from a female donor with Graves disease.

A few counts support this clonotype. The chain joins TRBV10-3 to TRBJ2-2; 11 bases agree with TRBD2. The V gene's germline CDR1 is ENHRY and CDR2 SYGVKD. Trimming took 10 bases from V and 6 from J; bases not matched to a gene: 13. The CDR3 has 16 amino acids. The CDR3: CATGTSGSLSPGELFF. The CDR3 nucleotides are TGTGCCACCGGGACTAGCGGCTCCCTTTCCCCCGGGGAGCTGTTTTTT.

As DNA, the CDR3 is TGTGCCAGCAGTTACTCGACGGCTGGGGGCTCCTACGAGCAGTACTTC. Translation gives CASSYSTAGGSYEQYF. The V and J genes are TRBV6-5 and TRBJ2-7; D possibly uses TRBD1 or TRBD2 (5 bases each). Trimming removed 0 bases at V and 0 bases at J, with 12 bases between. The CDR3 has 16 amino acids. Looked up from germline, CDR1 is MNHEY and CDR2 is SVGAGI.

This clonotype occurred many times. In DNA, the CDR3 is TGTGCCAGCAGTTTGCCCGCAACCGTGAGGCCCCAGCATTTT. It is translated as CASSLPATVRPQHF. The chain has TRBV28 and TRBJ1-5; D ambiguous. CDR3 size: 14 residues. V was trimmed by 3 bases and J by 9 bases, leaving 15 bases between them. Germline V gene lookup returns CDR1 MDHEN and CDR2 SYDVKM.

This clonotype was counted ten times or more. This sequence joins TRBV7-9 and TRBJ2-5; 8 nucleotides agree with TRBD1. Germline trimming cut 5 bases from V and 5 bases from J; bases unmatched to any gene: 10. The CDR3 consists of 15 residues. Germline assignment: CDR1 SEHNR and CDR2 FQNEAQ (reference sequence). The CDR3 sequence: CASSDQTGAGETQYF. CDR3 sequence (DNA): TGTGCCAGCAGCGATCAGACAGGGGCAGGGGAGACCCAGTACTTC.

The CDR3 protein is CSARGGTGINVDEQYF. The CDR3 DNA follows: TGCAGTGCTAGAGGAGGGACAGGGATAAATGTGGACGAGCAGTACTTC. This chain uses TRBV20-1 with TRBJ2-7, with 9 bases fitting TRBD1. Germline V lookup: CDR1 DFQATT, CDR2 SNEGSKA (reference sequence). The CDR3 sequence is 16 residues long. V shed 1 base, J shed 5 bases, and the junction held 12 bases outside the gene matches.

This clonotype has more than one count but fewer than ten. The chain combines TRBV6-2 or TRBV6-3 with TRBJ1-5; TRBD1 might be the D (5 bases). Germline V gene lookup returns CDR1 MNHEY and CDR2 SVGEGT. The CDR3 covers 12 residues. The V end was cut by 5 bases, the J end by 9 bases, with 11 bases between. CDR3: CASSPGQGPQHF. DNA for the CDR3: TGTGCCAGCAGTCCCGGACAAGGGCCCCAGCATTTT.

This clonotype appeared many times. V is TRBV7-8 and J is TRBJ2-5; no clear D gene. The germline gives CDR1 SGHVS, CDR2 FQNEAQ. Trimming shortened V by 3 bases and J by 5 bases, and 10 bases separated the two germline ends. This CDR3 is 13 amino acids long. The CDR3 is CASSFSLGETQYF. CDR3 DNA: TGTGCCAGCAGCTTCAGCCTCGGGGAGACCCAGTACTTC.

The chain carries TRBV6-9 and TRBJ2-5, with D tentatively TRBD1 or TRBD2 (5 bases each). The V end was cut by 3 bases, the J end by 5 bases, with 16 bases between. Looked up from germline, CDR1 is MNHGY and CDR2 is SVAAGI. The CDR3 runs 15 residues. For the CDR3, the DNA is TGTGCCAGCAGTTACTCTGGGGACCCCATGGAGACCCAGTACTTC. Translating gives CASSYSGDPMETQYF.

In its sample, this clonotype was seen many times. The chain employs TRBV6-5 and TRBJ1-1, with D unclear. The V end lost 2 bases, the J end lost 8 bases, and 9 bases lay between the germline ends. The CDR3 length is 12 residues. CDR1 is MNHEY, CDR2 SVGAGI, per germline. CDR3 DNA: TGTGCCAGCAGTTACCCCTTCAAAGAAGCTTTCTTT. Its translation is CASSYPFKEAFF.

The CDR3 loop reads CASSLLAPNTGELFF. The CDR3 DNA follows: TGTGCCAGCAGCTTATTAGCACCGAACACCGGGGAGCTGTTTTTT. J is TRBJ2-2 and V is TRBV11-2; D is ambiguous. This CDR3 region has 15 residues. The germline gives CDR1 SGHAT, CDR2 FQNNGV. With 2 bases removed from V and 0 bases from J, the gap between germline ends came to 7 bases. The full variable domain, in which reference TRBV11-2 and TRBJ2-2 provide the parts outside the CDR3, is EAGVAQSPRYKIIEKRQSVAFWCNPISGHATLYWYQQILGQGPKLLIQFQNNGVVDDSQLPKDRFSAERLKGVDSTLKIQPAKLEDSAVYLCASSLLAPNTGELFFGEGSRLTVL.

To note about this clonotype: This may be a read error: a much more frequent sequence differs by one nucleotide. The final CDR3 position lacks the conserved phenylalanine or tryptophan, pointing to a likely read error. This sequence joins TRBV27 and TRBJ1-5; D ambiguous. Trimming shortened V by 5 bases and J by 4 bases, and 12 bases separated the two germline ends. Germline V CDR1 and CDR2: MNHEY, SMNVEV (reference sequence). The CDR3 covers 14 residues. The CDR3 bases are TGTGCCAGCAGTCTAGATCCTGGGAATCAGCCCCAGCATTCT. Its translation: CASSLDPGNQPQHS.

The chain uses TRBV14 and TRBJ1-1; D is uncertain. CDR1 SGHDN and CDR2 FVKESK come from the germline V gene. V was shortened by 0 bases and J by 3 bases, with 5 bases between the two germline ends. The CDR3 runs 13 residues. This CDR3 reads CASSQDGDTEAFF. The CDR3 region has the DNA TGTGCCAGCAGCCAAGATGGGGACACTGAAGCTTTCTTT. Drawing the rest from reference TRBV14 and TRBJ1-1, the complete variable domain is EAGVTQFPSHSVIEKGQTVTLRCDPISGHDNLYWYRRVMGKEIKFLLHFVKESKQDESGMPNNRFLAERTGGTYSTLKVQPAELEDSGVYFCASSQDGDTEAFFGQGTRLTVV.

The chain employs TRBV6-1 and TRBJ1-1; TRBD1 aligns across 8 bases. CDR1 is MNHNS, CDR2 SASEGT, per germline. Trimming at V came to 5 bases and at J to 11 bases, leaving 4 bases not matched to a gene. CDR3 length equals 11 residues. The CDR3 nucleotides are TGTGCCAGCAGTAACCGACAGGGGGCTTTCTTT. The encoded protein is CASSNRQGAFF.

This clonotype was observed a handful of times. The chain is built from TRBV6-9 and TRBJ2-6; TRBD1 or TRBD2 may be the D gene (5 bases each). The germline gives CDR1 MNHGY, CDR2 SVAAGI. The length of the CDR3 is 13 residues. V was pared by 3 bases and J by 10 bases, with 10 bases between. The CDR3 bases are TGTGCCAGCAGTTACAGGGACGGAAACGTCCTGACTTTC. Translated, it gives CASSYRDGNVLTF.

This chain links TRBV7-9 with TRBJ1-1; D ambiguous. V lost 5 bases to trimming and J lost 3 bases, with 7 bases between them. The CDR3 consists of 12 residues. CDR1 SEHNR and CDR2 FQNEAQ come from the germline V gene (reference sequence). The CDR3 reads CASSPMDTEAFF. Here the CDR3 DNA reads TGTGCCAGCAGCCCGATGGACACTGAAGCTTTCTTT. Combining the CDR3 with reference TRBV7-9 and TRBJ1-1 gives the whole variable domain DTGVSQNPRHKITKRGQNVTFRCDPISEHNRLYWYRQTLGQGPEFLTYFQNEAQLEKSRLLSDRFSAERPKGSFSTLEIQRTEQGDSAMYLCASSPMDTEAFFGQGTRLTVV.

As concerns this clonotype: A much larger clone lies one base from this, so it may be a read error. This chain connects TRBV12-3 or TRBV12-4 to TRBJ1-2; D is undetermined. Between the trimmed V and J ends, which lost 7 bases and 4 bases, there was a span of 13 bases. CDR3 length: 13 residues. The CDR3 loop reads CASMGSIVYGYTF. CDR3 coding DNA: TGTGCCAGCATGGGCAGCATCGTCTATGGCTACACCTTC.

Points on this clonotype: A read error may produce the germline difference seen at one junction end. The chain links TRBV12-3 or TRBV12-4 to TRBJ1-4; D possibly corresponds to TRBD1 (6 bases). The CDR3 covers 14 residues. For the CDR3, the DNA is TGTGCCAGCAGCTCGGGACATCAAGAGGAAAAACTGCTTTTT. Translation gives CASSSGHQEEKLLF.

In this sample, this clonotype turned up a few times. The genes are TRBV11-2 and TRBJ1-2; a weak D match, TRBD1 (5 bases). Trimming took off 1 base at V and 6 bases at J, with 12 bases between the two ends. Germline V CDR1 and CDR2: SGHAT, FQNNGV. The CDR3 is 14 residues long. CDR3 region: CASSLGQGSHGYTF. The CDR3 nucleotides are TGTGCCAGCAGCTTAGGGCAGGGTTCCCATGGCTACACCTTC. Combining the CDR3 with reference TRBV11-2 and TRBJ1-2 gives the whole variable domain EAGVAQSPRYKIIEKRQSVAFWCNPISGHATLYWYQQILGQGPKLLIQFQNNGVVDDSQLPKDRFSAERLKGVDSTLKIQPAKLEDSAVYLCASSLGQGSHGYTFGSGTRLTVV.

The chain employs TRBV10-3 and TRBJ1-2, with TRBD1 identical over 8 bases. The CDR3 consists of 13 residues. With 6 bases clipped from V and 4 bases from J, the junction kept 4 bases outside the gene matches. The germline CDR1 and CDR2 sequences are ENHRY and SYGVKD. The CDR3 sequence is CAISRTGSYGYTF. The CDR3 coding sequence is TGTGCCATCAGCAGGACAGGGAGCTATGGCTACACCTTC.

This clonotype was counted between two and nine times. This chain links TRBV6-4 with TRBJ1-2; tentative D call: TRBD1 (5 bases). CDR3 length: 14 amino acids. V lost 5 bases to trimming and J lost 8 bases, with 18 bases between them. Germline assignment: CDR1 MRHNA and CDR2 SNTAGT. The chain's CDR3 is CASSYAHTGKGYTF. The CDR3 DNA reads TGTGCCAGCAGTTACGCCCATACAGGAAAGGGCTACACCTTC.

The table lists this clonotype with a few counts. The CDR3 loop is CASSVDPLPSSEQFF. For the CDR3, the DNA is TGTGCCAGCAGCGTAGATCCCCTCCCCTCTAGCGAGCAGTTCTTC. The chain joins TRBV9 to TRBJ2-1, with D maybe TRBD2 (5 bases). Trimming took off 0 bases at V and 10 bases at J, with 17 bases between the two ends. Per germline, CDR1 SGDLS and CDR2 YYNGEE. The CDR3 is 15 amino acids. Full variable domain (remainder filled in from reference TRBV9 and TRBJ2-1): DSGVTQTPKHLITATGQRVTLRCSPRSGDLSVYWYQQSLDQGLQFLIQYYNGEERAKGNILERFSAQQFPDLHSELNLSSLELGDSALYFCASSVDPLPSSEQFFGPGTRLTVL.

This clonotype was counted at least ten times. The chain links TRBV28 to TRBJ1-5; D ambiguous. V was cut by 3 bases and J by 0 bases, with 6 bases left in between. Germline values: CDR1 MDHEN, CDR2 SYDVKM. The CDR3 spans 14 residues. The CDR3 loop reads CASSFPDSNQPQHF. Written as DNA, the CDR3 is TGTGCCAGCAGTTTCCCTGATAGCAATCAGCCCCAGCATTTT.

The CDR3, as DNA: TGTGCCAGTAGTATGGAGATTAACTATAGCAATCAGCCCCAGCATTTT. The encoded protein is CASSMEINYSNQPQHF. The chain is built from TRBV19 and TRBJ1-5; D is unresolved. Trimming removed 3 bases at V and 0 bases at J, with 12 bases between. CDR3 size: 16 residues. Germline V lookup: CDR1 LNHDA, CDR2 SQIVND (reference sequence).

The CDR3 DNA follows: TGCGCCAGCAGCCAAGATTGGTCTGCCAATCAGCCCCAGCATTTT. It codes for CASSQDWSANQPQHF. The rearrangement links TRBV4-1 to TRBJ1-5; the D is unclear. Germline-derived CDR1 and CDR2 are MGHRA and YSYEKL. V was cut by 0 bases and J by 3 bases, with 9 bases left in between. The CDR3 covers 15 residues.

This clonotype occurred many times. V usage is TRBV19 and J usage is TRBJ1-1; 9 bases are shared with TRBD1. In germline, CDR1 is LNHDA, CDR2 SQIVND (reference sequence). This CDR3 has 18 residues. With V trimmed by 5 bases and J by 3 bases, 16 bases remained unmatched. CDR3 in DNA: TGTGCCAGTAGTGCTCGCGTGAAGGGACAGGGAATTGACACTGAAGCTTTCTTT. Encoded protein: CASSARVKGQGIDTEAFF. Full variable domain (missing parts from reference TRBV19 and TRBJ1-1): DGGITQSPKYLFRKEGQNVTLSCEQNLNHDAMYWYRQDPGQGLRLIYYSQIVNDFQKGDIAEGYSVSREKKESFPLTVTSAQKNPTAFYLCASSARVKGQGIDTEAFFGQGTRLTVV.

This clonotype was seen repeatedly, ten times or more. J is TRBJ1-1 and V is TRBV28; D gene ambiguous. Per germline, CDR1 MDHEN and CDR2 SYDVKM. V shed 6 bases and J shed 1 base, with 21 bases lying between them. This CDR3 comprises 17 residues. CDR3 sequence: CASSPLETVRGNTEAFF. CDR3 nucleotide sequence: TGTGCCAGCAGCCCCTTGGAGACGGTGCGTGGGAACACTGAAGCTTTCTTT.

The sample holds a few counts of this clonotype. The V gene is TRBV9, the J gene TRBJ2-1, with a possible D match to TRBD2 (5 bases). Trimming cost V 2 bases and J 4 bases, with 10 bases left between them. Germline V CDR1 and CDR2: SGDLS, YYNGEE. This CDR3 has 14 residues. The CDR3 reads CASSVRWEYNEQFF. CDR3 coding DNA: TGTGCCAGCAGCGTCCGATGGGAGTACAATGAGCAGTTCTTC.

The V call is TRBV20-1, the J call TRBJ2-5; TRBD2 matches 9 bases. Germline V lookup: CDR1 DFQATT, CDR2 SNEGSKA (reference sequence). The CDR3 has 15 residues. The J segment lost 5 bases and the V segment lost 0 bases, leaving 7 bases of the junction unmatched. CDR3 amino acids: CSARDMLAGRETQYF. DNA for the CDR3: TGCAGTGCTAGAGATATGCTAGCGGGAAGGGAGACCCAGTACTTC.

For this clonotype: Sequence at one end of the junction differs from germline and may be a read error. The chain recombines TRBV6-1 with TRBJ1-4; 10 bases agree with TRBD1. The germline V gene has CDR1 MNHNS and CDR2 SASEGT. The CDR3 consists of 15 residues. The CDR3 spells CASSRQGATNEELFF. As DNA, the CDR3 is TGTGCCAGCAGTCGACAGGGGGCGACTAATGAAGAACTGTTTTTT.

This clonotype was counted only a few times. This chain connects TRBV29-1 to TRBJ1-2; no definite D call. The CDR3 is 12 amino acids. Germline-derived CDR1 and CDR2 are SQVTM and ANQGSEA. V was cut by 3 bases and J by 5 bases, with 10 bases left in between. The CDR3 region is CSVDLGDYGYTF. DNA of the CDR3: TGCAGCGTTGATCTGGGAGATTATGGCTACACCTTC.

The chain uses TRBV6-5 and TRBJ1-2, with D possibly being TRBD1 (6 bases). The V and J ends lost 2 bases and 10 bases respectively, with 14 bases between them. Germline loops: CDR1 MNHEY, CDR2 SVGAGI. The CDR3 runs to 13 residues. The CDR3 nucleotides are TGTGCCAGCAGTTACCCTGGGCAGGGGTACTACACCTTC. This translates into CASSYPGQGYYTF.